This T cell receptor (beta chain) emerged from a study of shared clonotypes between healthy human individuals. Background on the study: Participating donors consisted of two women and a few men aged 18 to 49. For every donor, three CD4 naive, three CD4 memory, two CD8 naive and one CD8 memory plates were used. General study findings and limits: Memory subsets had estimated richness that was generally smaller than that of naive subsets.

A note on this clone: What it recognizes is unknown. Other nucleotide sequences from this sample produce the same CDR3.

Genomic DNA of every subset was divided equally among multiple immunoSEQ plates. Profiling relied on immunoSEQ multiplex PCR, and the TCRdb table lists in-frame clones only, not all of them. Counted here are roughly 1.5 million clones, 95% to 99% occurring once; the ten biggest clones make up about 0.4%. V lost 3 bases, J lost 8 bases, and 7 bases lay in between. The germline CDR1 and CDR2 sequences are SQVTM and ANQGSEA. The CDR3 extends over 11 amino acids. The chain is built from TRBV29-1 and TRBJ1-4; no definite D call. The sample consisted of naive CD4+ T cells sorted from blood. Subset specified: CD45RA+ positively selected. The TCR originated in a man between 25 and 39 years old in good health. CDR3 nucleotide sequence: TGCAGCGTTGACTCAGGAGAAAAACTGTTTTTT. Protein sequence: CSVDSGEKLFF. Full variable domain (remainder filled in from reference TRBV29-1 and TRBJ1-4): SAVISQKPSRDICQRGTSLTIQCQVDSQVTMMFWYRQQPGQSLTLIATANQGSEATYESGFVIDKFPISRPNLTFSTLTVSNMSPEDSSIYLCSVDSGEKLFFGSGTQLSVL.